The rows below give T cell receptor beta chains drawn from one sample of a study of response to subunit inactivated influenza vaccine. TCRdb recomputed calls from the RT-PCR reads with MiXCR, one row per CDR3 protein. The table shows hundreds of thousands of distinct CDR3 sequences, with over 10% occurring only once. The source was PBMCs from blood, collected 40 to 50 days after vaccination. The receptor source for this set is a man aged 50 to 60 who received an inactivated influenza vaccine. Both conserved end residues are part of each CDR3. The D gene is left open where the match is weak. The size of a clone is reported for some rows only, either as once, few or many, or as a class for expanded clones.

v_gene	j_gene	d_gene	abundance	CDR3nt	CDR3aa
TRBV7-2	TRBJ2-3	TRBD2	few	TGTGCCAGCAGCCCGCTCGGGGGGGACACAGATACGCAGTATTTT	CASSPLGGDTDTQYF
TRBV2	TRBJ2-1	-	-	TGTGCCCTCTGTCCAAGTCGGCCAGGGCGAACCCTCCACTACAATGAGCAGTTCTTC	CALCPSRPGRTLHYNEQFF
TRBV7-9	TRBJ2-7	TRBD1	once	TGTGCCAGCAGCCAAATGGGACAGGGGGCCCACGAGCAGTACTTC	CASSQMGQGAHEQYF
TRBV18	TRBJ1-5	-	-	TGTGCCAGCTCACGAGGGGTTAGCAATCAGCCCCAGCATTTT	CASSRGVSNQPQHF
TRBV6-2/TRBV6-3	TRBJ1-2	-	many	TGTGCCAGCAGTTACTCATCGAGGGGCGGCTACACCTTC	CASSYSSRGGYTF
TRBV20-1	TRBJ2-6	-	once	TGCTGTGCTAGCCAGGGCGGCTTAGATGGGGCCAACGTCCTGACTTTC	CCASQGGLDGANVLTF
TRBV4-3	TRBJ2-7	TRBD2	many	TGCGCCAGCAGCCGCGGACTACTAGCGGGAGACCACGAGCAGTACTTC	CASSRGLLAGDHEQYF
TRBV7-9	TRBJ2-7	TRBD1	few	TGTGCCAGCAGCCCCCGGGACAGGATCTACGAGCAGTACTTC	CASSPRDRIYEQYF
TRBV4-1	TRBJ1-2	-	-	TGCGCCAGCAGCCAAGCTGAAATTTTTTATGGCTACACCTTC	CASSQAEIFYGYTF
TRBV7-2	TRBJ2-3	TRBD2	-	TGTGCCAGCAGCTTGACTAGCGCTACGCAGTATTTT	CASSLTSATQYF
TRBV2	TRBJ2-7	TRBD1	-	TGTGCCAGCAGACCCACCCCGGACAGGGACGAGCAGTACTTC	CASRPTPDRDEQYF
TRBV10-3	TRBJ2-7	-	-	TGTGCCATCAGTGAGAGCCCTAGCAAGTTTTCCGAGCAGTACTTC	CAISESPSKFSEQYF
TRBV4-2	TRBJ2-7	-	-	TGTGCCAGCAGCCAAGAGGGTAGCGGATTCTCCTACGAGCAGTACTTC	CASSQEGSGFSYEQYF
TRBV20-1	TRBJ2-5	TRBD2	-	TGCAGTGCTAGTATGGCTAGCGGGACACAAGAGACCCAGTACTTC	CSASMASGTQETQYF
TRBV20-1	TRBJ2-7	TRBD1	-	TGCAGTGCTAGAGATGTCCTAGGACAGGGACGAGGCGAGCAGTACTTC	CSARDVLGQGRGEQYF
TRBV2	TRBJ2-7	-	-	TGTGCCAGCAGTGATGGGGGCAGTTTGTACGAGCAGTACTTC	CASSDGGSLYEQYF
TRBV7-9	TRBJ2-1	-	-	TGTGCCAGCAGCAACCGCGGACTTAGCGTGGATGAGCAGTTCTTC	CASSNRGLSVDEQFF
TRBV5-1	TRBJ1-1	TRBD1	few	TGCGCCAGCAGCCCCGAGCCGCAGGGGGCGGGCACTGAAGCTTTCTTT	CASSPEPQGAGTEAFF
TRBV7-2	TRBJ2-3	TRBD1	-	TGTGCCAGCAGCAACCGGGACAGGGGCCCCTATACGCAGTATTTT	CASSNRDRGPYTQYF
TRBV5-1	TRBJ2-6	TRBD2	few	TGCGCCAGCAGCCCGAGGACTAGCGGGGGTACTGGGGCCAACGTCCTGACTTTC	CASSPRTSGGTGANVLTF
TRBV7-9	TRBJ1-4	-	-	TGTGCCAGCAGCTTAAAGGGGACGAATGGGGAAAAACTGTTTTTT	CASSLKGTNGEKLFF
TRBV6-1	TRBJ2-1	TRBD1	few	TGTGCCAGCAGTGTACAGGGGTTTGGGGGTGAGCAGTTCTTC	CASSVQGFGGEQFF
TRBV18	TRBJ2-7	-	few	TGTGCCAGCTCACTTTTGGCCGGCTACACCACCTACGAGCAGTACTTC	CASSLLAGYTTYEQYF
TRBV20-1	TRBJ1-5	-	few	TGCAGTGCTAGAGATCGGGGGGGCAATCAGCCCCAGCATTTT	CSARDRGGNQPQHF
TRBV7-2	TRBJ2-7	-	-	TGTGCCAGCAGCCCGAGAAACCCCTACGAGCAGTACTTC	CASSPRNPYEQYF
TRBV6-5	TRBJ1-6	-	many	TGTGCCAGCAGTTACGGCAGGGGTTGGAGTCTGAATTCACCCCTCCACTTT	CASSYGRGWSLNSPLHF